This TCR beta chain was observed in a study of cytomegalovirus exposure and HLA in healthy donors. Study-level information: Early released data comprised some 91 million unique TCRs from HLA-typed donors.

Trimming took 5 bases from V and 4 from J, leaving 20 bases between them. The CDR3 runs to 15 residues. CDR1 is GTSNPN, CDR2 SVGIG, per germline (reference sequence). In the PCR, 60 Vbeta and 13 Jbeta primers were used. Using immunoSEQ multiplex PCR, the repertoire was profiled, and TCRdb retains in-frame clones only, with some absent. The sample comprises some 220,000 clones, 77% of which are singletons, and roughly 2.5% rests with the top ten. The chain carries TRBV30 and TRBJ2-5, with D possibly being TRBD2 (6 bases). This TCR was recovered from a woman between 55 and 75 years old in good health and CMV-seropositive. Sequenced input: PBMCs. The CDR3 loop reads CAWGAGTSGPETQYF. The CDR3 coding sequence is TGTGCCTGGGGAGCTGGGACTTCGGGCCCAGAGACCCAGTACTTC.